These 30 T cell receptor beta chains originate from one sample sequenced in a study of cytomegalovirus exposure and HLA in healthy donors (dated by TCRdb to 2015 to 2018). The library was generated by the immunoSEQ multiplex PCR assay. The multiplex PCR relied on a mix of 60 forward primers for TCR Vbeta segments and 13 reverse primers for TCR Jbeta segments. TCRdb holds this immuneACCESS table with in-frame rearrangements only. Some clones are missing; in checked studies, unresolved V genes explain under half, and the rest has no known cause. The sample records about 140,000 clones, roughly 80% of which are singletons. In total, the top ten clones hold 2.5% to 3.5% of the sample. The sample comprised PBMCs. The receptors stem from a female donor in good health and CMV-seronegative.

This chain joins TRBV6-6 and TRBJ1-4; TRBD1 matches 7 bases. Germline CDR1 reads MNHNY; CDR2 reads SVGAGI (reference sequence). Trimming at V came to 6 bases and at J to 5 bases, leaving 3 bases not matched to a gene. This CDR3 contains 13 residues. DNA for the CDR3: TGTGCCAGCAGCAGGGGGGAAAATGAAAAACTGTTTTTT. It specifies CASSRGENEKLFF.

The V and J genes are TRBV5-6 and TRBJ2-7, with D unresolved. V was clipped by 3 bases and J by 5 bases, with 24 bases between them. Germline-derived CDR1 and CDR2 are SGHDT and YYEEEE. The CDR3 contains 17 residues. CDR3 nucleotide sequence: TGTGCCAGCAGCTCCCTGGTGCGCAGTAGGAGCTTAAACGAGCAGTACTTC. This encodes CASSSLVRSRSLNEQYF. Full variable domain (outside the CDR3, taken from reference TRBV5-6 and TRBJ2-7): DAGVTQSPTHLIKTRGQQVTLRCSPKSGHDTVSWYQQALGQGPQFIFQYYEEEERQRGNFPDRFSGHQFPNYSSELNVNALLLGDSALYLCASSSLVRSRSLNEQYFGPGTRLTVT.

V usage is TRBV2 and J usage is TRBJ1-3, with a tentative D call TRBD1 (6 bases). CDR1 and CDR2 (germline): SNHLY, FYNNEI. V shed 5 bases and J shed 2 bases, with 10 bases lying between them. CDR3 length equals 14 residues. CDR3 sequence reads: CASSQGLTGNTIYF. CDR3 coding DNA: TGTGCCAGCAGTCAGGGGCTCACTGGAAACACCATATATTTT. Using reference TRBV2 and TRBJ1-3 for the parts outside the CDR3, the full variable domain is EPEVTQTPSHQVTQMGQEVILRCVPISNHLYFYWYRQILGQKVEFLVSFYNNEISEKSEIFDDQFSVERPDGSNFTLKIRSTKLEDSAMYFCASSQGLTGNTIYFGEGSWLTVV.

The rearrangement uses TRBV19 and TRBJ2-3; D is unresolved. Germline lookup yields CDR1 LNHDA and CDR2 SQIVND (reference sequence). The ends were cut back, 2 bases at V and 0 bases at J, with 9 bases in the middle. The CDR3 is 15 amino acids. CDR3 protein: CASSISWASTDTQYF. CDR3 coding DNA: TGTGCCAGTAGTATATCGTGGGCGAGCACAGATACGCAGTATTTT.

This rearrangement joins TRBV6-1 to TRBJ2-1, with TRBD1 matching 9 bases. Germline values: CDR1 MNHNS, CDR2 SASEGT. This CDR3 has 15 residues. V was pared by 10 bases and J by 3 bases, with 10 bases of the junction left unmatched. The CDR3 protein is CATRIPTGGYNEQFF. The CDR3 coding sequence is TGTGCCACCCGCATACCGACAGGGGGCTACAATGAGCAGTTCTTC.

In its sample, this clone was seen once. This sequence joins TRBV6-5 and TRBJ2-4, with a weak D call TRBD2 (5 bases). Germline CDR1 MNHEY, CDR2 SVGAGI. The CDR3 consists of 14 residues. V lost 0 bases and J 8 bases, leaving 11 bases between the germline ends. The CDR3 DNA is TGTGCCAGCAGTTACTCGAGGGTAGTAGACATTCAGTACTTC. Its translation is CASSYSRVVDIQYF.

CDR3: CASSSPGESYNEQFF. Here the CDR3 DNA reads TGTGCCAGCAGCTCACCAGGGGAATCCTACAATGAGCAGTTCTTC. The chain uses TRBV7-9 and TRBJ2-1; a weak D match, TRBD1 (6 bases). The V end lost 4 bases, the J end lost 1 base, and 11 bases lay between the germline ends. Germline CDR1 reads SEHNR; CDR2 reads FQNEAQ (reference sequence). The CDR3 spans 15 residues.

The chain combines TRBV19 with TRBJ2-2, with 9 positions matching TRBD1. The CDR3 sequence is 14 residues long. Trimming removed 6 bases from V and 6 bases from J; junction bases left unmatched: 5. Germline CDR1 and CDR2: LNHDA and SQIVND (reference sequence). The CDR3, as DNA: TGTGCCAGTAGACCGGGACAGGGAGCCGGGGAGCTGTTTTTT. Protein: CASRPGQGAGELFF.

The chain recombines TRBV5-4 with TRBJ2-2; 12 nucleotides align to TRBD2. V trimming: 5 bases; J trimming: 0 bases; junction bases outside the gene matches: 5. The germline V gene has CDR1 SGHNT and CDR2 YYREEE (reference sequence). CDR3 size: 17 residues. Here the CDR3 DNA reads TGTGCCAGCAGACCCGGACTAGCGGGGCCGAACACCGGGGAGCTGTTTTTT. Translated: CASRPGLAGPNTGELFF.

V and J are TRBV2 and TRBJ2-7; weak D call: TRBD1 (6 bases). Trimming pared 7 bases from V and 0 bases from J, leaving 10 bases between. Germline assignment: CDR1 SNHLY and CDR2 FYNNEI. The CDR3 is 13 amino acids. The CDR3 coding sequence is TGTGCCAGCAAGGGACACAACTCCTACGAGCAGTACTTC. Its protein is CASKGHNSYEQYF.

This rearrangement joins TRBV28 to TRBJ2-1; 7 bases fit TRBD1. V lost 6 bases and J lost 6; bases outside the gene matches: 11. CDR1 is MDHEN, CDR2 SYDVKM, per germline. The CDR3 has 15 amino acids. CDR3 nucleotide sequence: TGTGCCAGCAGCCCTCCGGGACAGAAAATCAATGAGCAGTTCTTC. Residues: CASSPPGQKINEQFF.

The genes are TRBV18 and TRBJ1-4; D possibly corresponds to TRBD1 (5 bases). The germline V gene encodes CDR1 KGHSH and CDR2 LQKENI. There are 17 residues in the CDR3. V lost 1 base and J lost 8, with 20 bases in between. For the CDR3, the DNA is TGTGCCAGCTCACCACGGCTAGGGGTCACGGTGGGGGAAAAACTGTTTTTT. It yields the protein CASSPRLGVTVGEKLFF. Drawing the rest from reference TRBV18 and TRBJ1-4, the complete variable domain is NAGVMQNPRHLVRRRGQEARLRCSPMKGHSHVYWYRQLPEEGLKFMVYLQKENIIDESGMPKERFSAEFPKEGPSILRIQQVVRGDSAAYFCASSPRLGVTVGEKLFFGSGTQLSVL.

The sample holds one count of this clone. The rearrangement joins TRBV11-2 to TRBJ1-1; TRBD1 agrees at 7 bases. Germline V gene data show CDR1 as SGHAT and CDR2 as FQNNGV. This CDR3 comprises 14 residues. J lost 6 bases, V lost 5 bases, and 9 bases had no gene match. The CDR3: CASSRQGPFAEAFF. The DNA for the CDR3 is TGTGCCAGCAGCCGACAGGGACCTTTCGCTGAAGCTTTCTTT.

The chain couples TRBV28 to TRBJ2-2; TRBD1 aligns across 7 bases. Germline lookup yields CDR1 MDHEN and CDR2 SYDVKM. Losses at the gene ends were 4 bases for V and 6 bases for J; bases not matched to a gene: 5. The CDR3 length is 14 residues. CDR3 loop: CASSYTGDPGELFF. CDR3 DNA: TGTGCCAGCAGTTATACAGGGGATCCCGGGGAGCTGTTTTTT.

For the CDR3, the DNA is TGTGCCAGCAGCTCAAGGCAGGGGTCCTACAATGAGCAGTTCTTC. This codes for CASSSRQGSYNEQFF. The chain links TRBV5-4 to TRBJ2-1; D perhaps matches TRBD1 (6 bases). This CDR3 contains 15 residues. Germline CDR1 is SGHNT and CDR2 is YYREEE (reference sequence). Trimming took 3 bases from V and 1 from J, leaving 11 bases between them.

A remark on this clone: A much larger clone lies a single base off, so this may be a read error. For the CDR3, the DNA is TGCGCCAGCAGCCAAGGAGAGGGGACAGGGAATCTAGCCAAAAACATTCAGTACTTC. Residues: CASSQGEGTGNLAKNIQYF. The chain recombines TRBV4-1 with TRBJ2-4; the match to TRBD1 covers 9 bases. V trimming: 1 base; J trimming: 0 bases; junction bases outside the gene matches: 10. This CDR3 contains 19 residues. Germline values: CDR1 MGHRA, CDR2 YSYEKL.

V usage is TRBV5-4 and J usage is TRBJ2-1; 7 bases map to TRBD1. CDR1 SGHNT and CDR2 YYREEE come from the germline V gene (reference sequence). Trimming at V came to 5 bases and at J to 0 bases, leaving 5 bases not matched to a gene. This CDR3 is built from 15 residues. In DNA, the CDR3 is TGTGCCAGCAGGGTGGCAGGGGGCTCCTACAATGAGCAGTTCTTC. Translating gives CASRVAGGSYNEQFF.

The chain links TRBV28 to TRBJ2-1; the match to TRBD1 covers 8 bases. J lost 9 bases, V lost 5 bases, and 9 bases had no gene match. The CDR3 is 14 amino acids. Per the germline V gene, CDR1 is MDHEN and CDR2 is SYDVKM. The CDR3 region is CASSLGQGYVEQFF. The CDR3 DNA reads as TGTGCCAGCAGTCTAGGACAGGGCTACGTTGAGCAGTTCTTC.

The J gene is TRBJ1-1, the V gene TRBV4-2; no clear D. V lost 0 bases and J 4 bases, leaving 9 bases between the germline ends. The CDR3 runs to 14 residues. CDR1 is LGHNA, CDR2 YNFKEQ, per germline. CDR3 nucleotide sequence: TGTGCCAGCAGCCAAGATAGGAGGGTCACTGAAGCTTTCTTT. Protein product: CASSQDRRVTEAFF.

This clone was recorded once. This chain links TRBV7-8 with TRBJ1-2; weak D call: TRBD1 (5 bases). Trimming removed 0 bases at V and 3 bases at J, with 14 bases between. The CDR3 covers 16 residues. Germline assignment: CDR1 SGHVS and CDR2 FQNEAQ. The CDR3 sequence: CASSLAGHRSDYGYTF. In DNA, the CDR3 is TGTGCCAGCAGCTTAGCGGGGCACCGAAGCGACTATGGCTACACCTTC.

For the CDR3, the DNA is TGTGCCAGCAGCCCCTGGACAGTTATTGGGGCCAACGTCCTGACTTTC. Translation: CASSPWTVIGANVLTF. The chain has TRBV11-2 and TRBJ2-6; D is possibly TRBD1 (6 bases). The CDR3 is made up of 16 amino acids. Germline assignment: CDR1 SGHAT and CDR2 FQNNGV. The V end lost 5 bases, the J end lost 3 bases, and 14 bases lay between the germline ends.

This rearrangement joins TRBV18 to TRBJ1-2; perhaps TRBD1 as D (6 bases). The CDR3 sequence is 15 residues long. Germline loops: CDR1 KGHSH, CDR2 LQKENI. V lost 2 bases and J 4 bases, leaving 14 bases between the germline ends. The CDR3 bases are TGTGCCAGCTCACCATCTCAGGGGACGGGCTATGGCTACACCTTC. The encoded protein is CASSPSQGTGYGYTF.

V and J are TRBV25-1 and TRBJ2-3, with D uncertain. The V end lost 8 bases, the J end lost 0 bases, and 9 bases lay between the germline ends. The germline gives CDR1 MGHDK, CDR2 SYGVNS. CDR3 size: 13 residues. This chain's CDR3 is CASAAFSTDTQYF. In DNA, the CDR3 is TGTGCCAGCGCGGCATTTAGCACAGATACGCAGTATTTT.

This clone appeared once. This chain joins TRBV6-6 and TRBJ2-5; TRBD1 aligns across 7 bases. The trim removed 4 bases at V and 5 bases at J, leaving 7 bases unmatched. The CDR3 totals 14 residues. Germline loops: CDR1 MNHNY, CDR2 SVGAGI (reference sequence). CDR3 region: CASSSPGQIETQYF. Written as DNA, the CDR3 is TGTGCCAGCAGTTCCCCGGGACAGATCGAGACCCAGTACTTC.

Details on this clone: A read error may account for a junction end that differs from germline. The chain joins TRBV7-9 to TRBJ1-2; 7 positions match TRBD1. The germline gives CDR1 SEHNR, CDR2 FQNEAQ (reference sequence). The CDR3 runs to 15 residues. CDR3: CASSPRTGANYGYTF. The CDR3 DNA sequence: TGTGCCAGCAGCCCTAGGACAGGAGCTAATTATGGCTACACCTTC. Full variable domain (missing parts from reference TRBV7-9 and TRBJ1-2): DTGVSQNPRHKITKRGQNVTFRCDPISEHNRLYWYRQTLGQGPEFLTYFQNEAQLEKSRLLSDRFSAERPKGSFSTLEIQRTEQGDSAMYLCASSPRTGANYGYTFGSGTRLTVV.

This CDR3 is CASSEGTGRNSPLHF. As DNA, the CDR3 is TGTGCCAGCAGTGAAGGGACAGGGAGGAATTCACCCCTCCACTTT. The V gene is TRBV2, the J gene TRBJ1-6, with 8 bases lining up with TRBD1. Germline V gene data show CDR1 as SNHLY and CDR2 as FYNNEI. V was pared by 1 base and J by 7 bases, with 3 bases of the junction left unmatched. The CDR3 totals 15 residues. Combining the CDR3 with reference TRBV2 and TRBJ1-6 gives the whole variable domain EPEVTQTPSHQVTQMGQEVILRCVPISNHLYFYWYRQILGQKVEFLVSFYNNEISEKSEIFDDQFSVERPDGSNFTLKIRSTKLEDSAMYFCASSEGTGRNSPLHFGNGTRLTVT.

There are a few counts of this clone. The V gene is TRBV28, the J gene TRBJ1-1, with 9 bases aligning to TRBD1. The CDR3 has 15 amino acids. CDR1 is MDHEN, CDR2 SYDVKM, per germline. Trimming at V came to 2 bases and at J to 0 bases, leaving 1 base not matched to a gene. The CDR3 is CASSLRQGVNTEAFF. In DNA, the CDR3 is TGTGCCAGCAGTTTACGACAGGGGGTGAACACTGAAGCTTTCTTT.

The chain links TRBV5-5 to TRBJ1-4; the match to TRBD1 covers 9 bases. The germline V gene encodes CDR1 SGHKS and CDR2 YYEKEE (reference sequence). Trimming at V came to 5 bases and at J to 6 bases, leaving 8 bases not matched to a gene. CDR3 size: 15 residues. The CDR3 loop is CASSPGTGFYEKLFF. CDR3 DNA sequence: TGTGCCAGCAGTCCAGGGACAGGGTTTTATGAAAAACTGTTTTTT.

This rearrangement joins TRBV6-1 to TRBJ2-2, with 7 positions matching TRBD1. V was clipped by 6 bases and J by 1 base; unmatched bases: 5. CDR1 is MNHNS and CDR2 is SASEGT in the germline V gene. The CDR3 loop spans 15 amino acids. The CDR3 nucleotides read TGTGCCAGCAGGACAGGGTTAAGGAACACCGGGGAGCTGTTTTTT. Translating gives CASRTGLRNTGELFF.

This clone was counted a single time. CDR3 sequence reads: CASSEGQGEKLFF. DNA for the CDR3: TGTGCCAGCAGTGAGGGACAGGGGGAAAAACTGTTTTTT. The rearrangement uses TRBV6-4 and TRBJ1-4; TRBD1 matches at 10 bases. The germline V gene has CDR1 MRHNA and CDR2 SNTAGT. V lost 3 bases, J lost 8 bases, and 0 bases stayed unmatched. The CDR3 length is 13 residues.